The rows below give T cell receptor beta chains drawn from one sample of a study of T cells in Graves' hyperthyroidism and ophthalmopathy. TCRdb recomputed calls from the multiplex PCR reads with MiXCR, one row per CDR3 protein. The sample shows around 290,000 distinct CDR3 sequences, about 13% of them seen only once. Material: blood. Receptors were obtained from a woman aged 40 to 55 with Graves' hyperthyroidism. Each CDR3 is given with its conserved first and last residue. The D gene is left open where the match is weak. Clone sizes are given selectively: once, few, many, or a class where the clone is expanded.

V gene: TRBV11-3
J gene: TRBJ2-1
clone size: many
D gene: NA
CDR3 DNA: TGTGCCAGCAGCTTAGGGACCAAAACAAGGGATGAGCAGTTCTTC
CDR3 protein: CASSLGTKTRDEQFF

V gene: TRBV29-1
J gene: TRBJ2-5
clone size: NA
D gene: NA
CDR3 DNA: TGCAGCGTTGAAGCGGGGGCGGGGGTAGAGACCCAGTACTTC
CDR3 protein: CSVEAGAGVETQYF

V gene: TRBV7-2
J gene: TRBJ2-2
clone size: many
D gene: TRBD1
CDR3 DNA: TGTGCCAGCAGCATTGGACAGGGCGCCGGGGAGCTGTTTTTT
CDR3 protein: CASSIGQGAGELFF

V gene: TRBV30
J gene: TRBJ1-1
clone size: many
D gene: NA
CDR3 DNA: TGTGCCTGGGGGGATGGGGTACGAGCTGAAGCTTTCTTT
CDR3 protein: CAWGDGVRAEAFF

V gene: TRBV2
J gene: TRBJ1-4
clone size: many
D gene: NA
CDR3 DNA: TGTGCAAGCCGGGCTGATGCAACTAATGAAAAACTGTTTTTT
CDR3 protein: CASRADATNEKLFF

V gene: TRBV30
J gene: TRBJ2-3
clone size: many
D gene: NA
CDR3 DNA: TGTGCCTGGACCCGTGGACTATACACAGATACGCAGTATTTT
CDR3 protein: CAWTRGLYTDTQYF

V gene: TRBV29-1
J gene: TRBJ2-7
clone size: NA
D gene: NA
CDR3 DNA: TGCAGCGTTGAATTGTCAGCATACGAGCAGTACTTC
CDR3 protein: CSVELSAYEQYF

V gene: TRBV7-9
J gene: TRBJ2-5
clone size: many
D gene: TRBD2
CDR3 DNA: TGTGCCAGCAGCTTTGGCGGGAGCCCCGGAGAGACCCAGTACTTC
CDR3 protein: CASSFGGSPGETQYF

V gene: TRBV10-3
J gene: TRBJ2-7
clone size: many
D gene: NA
CDR3 DNA: TGTGCCATCAGTGATTTTGGGAGCCCCTCCTACGAGCAGTACTTC
CDR3 protein: CAISDFGSPSYEQYF

V gene: TRBV30
J gene: TRBJ1-2
clone size: many
D gene: NA
CDR3 DNA: TGTGCCTTACTTCGCGGACAGCGGGGCACCTTC
CDR3 protein: CALLRGQRGTF

V gene: TRBV30
J gene: TRBJ1-1
clone size: NA
D gene: NA
CDR3 DNA: TGTGCCTGGACGGAGACTTTGAACACTGAAGCTTTCTTT
CDR3 protein: CAWTETLNTEAFF

V gene: TRBV7-9
J gene: TRBJ2-7
clone size: NA
D gene: TRBD2
CDR3 DNA: TGTGCCAGCAGCTTAGAGGGGGGGGGGCTAGCGGGAACCTACGAGCAGTACTTC
CDR3 protein: CASSLEGGGLAGTYEQYF

V gene: TRBV6-1
J gene: TRBJ2-1
clone size: many
D gene: TRBD2
CDR3 DNA: TGTGCCAGCACACCCGTAGCGGGGGTCTCCTACAATGAGCAGTTCTTC
CDR3 protein: CASTPVAGVSYNEQFF

V gene: TRBV12-3/TRBV12-4
J gene: TRBJ2-7
clone size: many
D gene: NA
CDR3 DNA: TGTGCCAGCAGTTTAACAGCCACATACGAGCAGTACTTC
CDR3 protein: CASSLTATYEQYF

V gene: TRBV7-6
J gene: TRBJ2-3
clone size: NA
D gene: TRBD1
CDR3 DNA: TGTGCCAGCAGCTCGACCGGGACAGGGCCCACAGATACGCAGTATTTT
CDR3 protein: CASSSTGTGPTDTQYF

V gene: TRBV27
J gene: TRBJ2-3
clone size: many
D gene: TRBD2
CDR3 DNA: TGTGCCAGCATCCCCACTAGCGGGAGAAGTTCTGACACGCAGTATTTT
CDR3 protein: CASIPTSGRSSDTQYF

V gene: TRBV19
J gene: TRBJ2-1
clone size: NA
D gene: NA
CDR3 DNA: TGTGCCAGTACCCCTGGGCAGGCGCCCTACAATGAGCAGTTCTTC
CDR3 protein: CASTPGQAPYNEQFF

V gene: TRBV11-2
J gene: TRBJ2-1
clone size: many
D gene: NA
CDR3 DNA: TGTGCCAGCACCCCCAATGTGCTGGACCCTGAGCAGTTCTTC
CDR3 protein: CASTPNVLDPEQFF

V gene: TRBV25-1
J gene: TRBJ2-5
clone size: NA
D gene: TRBD2
CDR3 DNA: TGTGCCAGCAGTGAAATATTAGCGGGAGTCGGGGAGACCCAGTACTTC
CDR3 protein: CASSEILAGVGETQYF

V gene: TRBV4-1
J gene: TRBJ2-1
clone size: NA
D gene: NA
CDR3 DNA: TGCGCCAGCAGCCACCGGGAGAATGAGCAGTTCTTC
CDR3 protein: CASSHRENEQFF

V gene: TRBV9
J gene: TRBJ2-3
clone size: many
D gene: NA
CDR3 DNA: TGTGCCAGCAGCGTGCTCGGAGGGGATACGCAGTATTTT
CDR3 protein: CASSVLGGDTQYF

V gene: TRBV29-1
J gene: TRBJ1-1
clone size: many
D gene: NA
CDR3 DNA: TGCAGCGTTGGGGCTTCGAACACTGAAGCTTTCTTT
CDR3 protein: CSVGASNTEAFF

V gene: TRBV20-1
J gene: TRBJ1-5
clone size: many
D gene: TRBD1
CDR3 DNA: TGCAGTGCTAGGGGAGGACAGGGATGGGGGCCCCAGCATTTT
CDR3 protein: CSARGGQGWGPQHF

V gene: TRBV18
J gene: TRBJ2-1
clone size: many
D gene: NA
CDR3 DNA: TGTGCCAGCTCCCTAATACTTGGTGAGCAGTTCTTC
CDR3 protein: CASSLILGEQFF

V gene: TRBV18
J gene: TRBJ2-7
clone size: many
D gene: NA
CDR3 DNA: TGTGCCAGCTCCCCCGGGACACAATCCTACGAGCAGTACTTC
CDR3 protein: CASSPGTQSYEQYF

V gene: TRBV9
J gene: TRBJ1-1
clone size: many
D gene: NA
CDR3 DNA: TGTGCCAGCAGCGCCGGGACCCAGCCTCCAGCTTTCTTT
CDR3 protein: CASSAGTQPPAFF

V gene: TRBV2
J gene: TRBJ2-3
clone size: many
D gene: NA
CDR3 DNA: TGTGCCAGCAGTGAATATCCCACAGATACGCAGTATTTT
CDR3 protein: CASSEYPTDTQYF

V gene: TRBV25-1
J gene: TRBJ2-1
clone size: NA
D gene: TRBD2
CDR3 DNA: TGTGCCAGCAGTGAATGGACTAGCGGGAGCGGAGAGCAGTTCTTC
CDR3 protein: CASSEWTSGSGEQFF

V gene: TRBV19
J gene: TRBJ1-1
clone size: many
D gene: NA
CDR3 DNA: TGTGCCAGTAGTACAGGGACAAACACTGAAGCTTTCTTT
CDR3 protein: CASSTGTNTEAFF

V gene: TRBV5-1
J gene: TRBJ1-6
clone size: many
D gene: NA
CDR3 DNA: TGCGCCATCCCGGACAGAGAGCATTATAATTCACCCCTCCACTTT
CDR3 protein: CAIPDREHYNSPLHF

V gene: TRBV2
J gene: TRBJ2-3
clone size: NA
D gene: NA
CDR3 DNA: TGTGCCAGCAGTGCTGACCAGGGGATCCGCACAGATACGCAGTATTTT
CDR3 protein: CASSADQGIRTDTQYF

V gene: TRBV24-1
J gene: TRBJ1-1
clone size: many
D gene: TRBD1
CDR3 DNA: TGTGCCACCAAAGACAGGGGAAGCACTGAAGCTTTCTTT
CDR3 protein: CATKDRGSTEAFF

V gene: TRBV14
J gene: TRBJ1-2
clone size: NA
D gene: NA
CDR3 DNA: TGTGCCAGCAGCCAAGATTGGGGGCAGGGCTACACCTTC
CDR3 protein: CASSQDWGQGYTF

V gene: TRBV7-9
J gene: TRBJ2-6
clone size: few
D gene: NA
CDR3 DNA: TGTGCCAGCAGCTCCAGTGGGGACGGAAGCTCTGGGGCCAACGCCCTGACTTTC
CDR3 protein: CASSSSGDGSSGANALTF

V gene: TRBV28
J gene: TRBJ1-1
clone size: NA
D gene: TRBD1
CDR3 DNA: TGTGCCAGCTCCCCCCGAACCCCGACAGGGGAGGGGGACATGAACACTGAAGCTTTCTTT
CDR3 protein: CASSPRTPTGEGDMNTEAFF

V gene: TRBV27
J gene: TRBJ2-1
clone size: many
D gene: TRBD2
CDR3 DNA: TGTGCCAGCAGTTTGTCGACTAGCGGGAGTAATGAGCAGTTCTTC
CDR3 protein: CASSLSTSGSNEQFF

V gene: TRBV11-2
J gene: TRBJ2-3
clone size: many
D gene: TRBD2
CDR3 DNA: TGTGCCAGCAGCTTTAGCGGGAGGGCCACAGATACGCAGTATTTT
CDR3 protein: CASSFSGRATDTQYF

V gene: TRBV28
J gene: TRBJ1-3
clone size: many
D gene: NA
CDR3 DNA: TGTGCCAGCAGTCCCCCGGGGGCATTTGGAAACACCATATATTTT
CDR3 protein: CASSPPGAFGNTIYF

V gene: TRBV18
J gene: TRBJ2-2
clone size: many
D gene: NA
CDR3 DNA: TGTGCCAGCTCACCCCTTTCCGAAACCACCGGGGAGCTGTTTTTT
CDR3 protein: CASSPLSETTGELFF

V gene: TRBV6-1
J gene: TRBJ2-7
clone size: many
D gene: TRBD2
CDR3 DNA: TGTGCCAGCAGGAAACTAGCGAACTCCTACGAGCAGTACTTC
CDR3 protein: CASRKLANSYEQYF

V gene: TRBV7-8
J gene: TRBJ1-1
clone size: many
D gene: NA
CDR3 DNA: TGTGCCAGCAGCATAGGGGCGGGCACTGAAGCTTTCTTT
CDR3 protein: CASSIGAGTEAFF

V gene: TRBV10-2
J gene: TRBJ1-2
clone size: few
D gene: TRBD1
CDR3 DNA: TGCGCCAGTGACCAAAACAGGGGAACTGGCTACACCTTC
CDR3 protein: CASDQNRGTGYTF

V gene: TRBV7-9
J gene: TRBJ2-5
clone size: many
D gene: NA
CDR3 DNA: TGTGCCAGCAGCTTAGCGCTAGGATCCCGTGAGACCCAGTACTTC
CDR3 protein: CASSLALGSRETQYF

V gene: TRBV11-3
J gene: TRBJ2-5
clone size: NA
D gene: TRBD1
CDR3 DNA: TGTGCCAGCAGCCAAGAGACAGGGTGGGGGCGGGAGACCCAGTACTTC
CDR3 protein: CASSQETGWGRETQYF

V gene: TRBV20-1
J gene: TRBJ2-7
clone size: many
D gene: TRBD1
CDR3 DNA: TGCAGTGCTCCGCGTCCCGGGACAGGATTTTTTTCCTACGAGCAGTACTTC
CDR3 protein: CSAPRPGTGFFSYEQYF

V gene: TRBV6-1
J gene: TRBJ2-1
clone size: few
D gene: NA
CDR3 DNA: TGTGCCAGCAGTCAGACTCCCCTTGAGGACAATGAGCAGTTCTTC
CDR3 protein: CASSQTPLEDNEQFF

V gene: TRBV28
J gene: TRBJ2-1
clone size: NA
D gene: NA
CDR3 DNA: TGTGCCAGCAGGAGAGGGGGGAGCTCCTACAATGAGCAGTTCTTC
CDR3 protein: CASRRGGSSYNEQFF

V gene: TRBV12-3/TRBV12-4
J gene: TRBJ2-7
clone size: many
D gene: NA
CDR3 DNA: TGTGCCAGCAGTTTTGCGGCTAAGCAGTACTTC
CDR3 protein: CASSFAAKQYF

V gene: TRBV6-1
J gene: TRBJ1-5
clone size: many
D gene: NA
CDR3 DNA: TGTGCCAGCAGGGGACATCTCAATCAGCCCCAGCATTTT
CDR3 protein: CASRGHLNQPQHF

V gene: TRBV2
J gene: TRBJ2-1
clone size: many
D gene: TRBD1
CDR3 DNA: TGTGCCAGCAGACGAGGTGGGGACAGGGGGTATTACAATGAGCAGTTCTTC
CDR3 protein: CASRRGGDRGYYNEQFF

V gene: TRBV6-5
J gene: TRBJ2-3
clone size: many
D gene: NA
CDR3 DNA: TGTGCCAGCAGTTACTCGCGGAGCACAGATACGCAGTATTTT
CDR3 protein: CASSYSRSTDTQYF

V gene: TRBV12-3/TRBV12-4
J gene: TRBJ2-1
clone size: many
D gene: TRBD2
CDR3 DNA: TGTGCCAGCATCACCTCTTTCCGCAGCGGGAGCAATGAGCAGTTCTTC
CDR3 protein: CASITSFRSGSNEQFF

V gene: TRBV27
J gene: TRBJ1-1
clone size: NA
D gene: TRBD1
CDR3 DNA: TGTGCCAGCAGTTTAATGGGACAGGGGACTTTTGAAGCTTTCTTT
CDR3 protein: CASSLMGQGTFEAFF

V gene: TRBV28
J gene: TRBJ2-7
clone size: many
D gene: TRBD2
CDR3 DNA: TGTGCCAGCAGACGAGCGGGAGGGCCCTACGAGCAGTACTTC
CDR3 protein: CASRRAGGPYEQYF

V gene: TRBV4-1
J gene: TRBJ2-5
clone size: few
D gene: TRBD1
CDR3 DNA: TGCGCCAGCAGCCAATCCGGGCGGACAGGGGTCTTAGAGACCCAGTACTTC
CDR3 protein: CASSQSGRTGVLETQYF